Below are 9 T cell receptor beta chains sequenced from a single sample in a study of blood T cell repertoires in COVID-19. Clones were sequenced by immunoSEQ multiplex PCR, and TCRdb holds only the in-frame ones, with some missing. The sample holds 250,000 to 350,000 clones, around 90% seen once. Sequenced input: PBMCs or T cells enriched from blood (not recorded which). These TCRs come from a woman under 40 who had recovered from COVID-19.

In DNA, the CDR3 is TGCAGCGTTGTTGACAGCTATGGCTACACCTTC. This translates into CSVVDSYGYTF. This sequence joins TRBV29-1 and TRBJ1-2; possible D gene TRBD1, 5 bases. The V and J ends lost 4 bases and 4 bases respectively, with 7 bases between them. Germline CDR1 and CDR2: SQVTM and ANQGSEA. The CDR3 sequence is 11 residues long.

The V and J genes are TRBV9 and TRBJ1-6, with D possibly TRBD1 on 6 matching bases. The CDR3 spans 17 residues. The germline V gene has CDR1 SGDLS and CDR2 YYNGEE. Trimming stripped 4 bases from V and 6 bases from J, with 20 bases between. The CDR3 sequence: CASSRGGHRAGNSPLHF. As DNA, the CDR3 is TGTGCCAGCAGCCGAGGGGGTCACAGGGCAGGTAATTCACCCCTCCACTTT.

The rearrangement joins TRBV29-1 to TRBJ1-1, with a weak D call TRBD1 (5 bases). The ends were cut back, 7 bases at V and 8 bases at J, with 11 bases in the middle. The CDR3 runs to 10 residues. Germline V gives CDR1 SQVTM, CDR2 ANQGSEA. The CDR3 sequence is CSAWQGEAFF. Here the CDR3 DNA reads TGCAGCGCTTGGCAGGGAGAAGCTTTCTTT.

This chain joins TRBV7-2 and TRBJ2-1; 8 positions agree with TRBD2. CDR3 length: 18 amino acids. Trimming at V came to 5 bases and at J to 0 bases, leaving 12 bases not matched to a gene. Germline CDR1 is SGHTA and CDR2 is FQGNSA. CDR3 amino acids: CASSPRPAGASSYNEQFF. The DNA of the CDR3 is TGTGCCAGCAGCCCCCGCCCAGCGGGGGCCAGCTCCTACAATGAGCAGTTCTTC.

The chain links TRBV6-1 to TRBJ1-6; 7 bases agree with TRBD1. The J segment lost 7 bases and the V segment lost 4 bases, leaving 10 bases of the junction unmatched. The CDR3 length is 16 residues. Looked up from germline, CDR1 is MNHNS and CDR2 is SASEGT. The CDR3 DNA reads as TGTGCCAGCAGTGCACTCACAGGGGTGGGGAATTCACCCCTCCACTTT. This sequence encodes CASSALTGVGNSPLHF.

This rearrangement joins TRBV27 to TRBJ1-5; TRBD1 matches at 7 bases. The CDR3 is 12 residues long. Germline V CDR1 and CDR2: MNHEY, SMNVEV (reference sequence). With V trimmed by 5 bases and J by 9 bases, 4 bases remained unmatched. The CDR3 here is CASSIRQGPQHF. The CDR3 bases are TGTGCCAGCAGTATAAGACAGGGGCCCCAGCATTTT.

The chain recombines TRBV5-1 with TRBJ1-5, with a tentative D call TRBD1 (5 bases). This CDR3 has 15 amino acids. V was shortened by 4 bases and J by 0 bases, with 11 bases between the two germline ends. Germline lookup yields CDR1 SGHRS and CDR2 YFSETQ. CDR3 sequence: CASSPTGPSNQPQHF. DNA for the CDR3: TGCGCCAGCAGCCCCACAGGACCTAGCAATCAGCCCCAGCATTTT.

This chain links TRBV7-2 with TRBJ1-6; D not resolved. The CDR3 is made up of 14 amino acids. CDR1 and CDR2 from the germline V gene are SGHTA and FQGNSA. V lost 4 bases, J lost 0 bases, and 4 bases lay in between. This chain's CDR3 is CASSWSSYNSPLHF. The CDR3, as DNA: TGTGCCAGCAGCTGGAGCTCCTATAATTCACCCCTCCACTTT.

This chain links TRBV7-9 with TRBJ2-7, with D uncertain. Trimming stripped 7 bases from V and 0 bases from J, with 28 bases between. Germline V CDR1 and CDR2: SEHNR, FQNEAQ (reference sequence). This CDR3 spans 19 amino acids. The DNA of the CDR3 is TGTGCCAGCACCTCCCTAACGCCGAGGAACGCCGGTAGCTCCTACGAGCAGTACTTC. Translated, it gives CASTSLTPRNAGSSYEQYF.